These 8 T cell receptor beta chains share one sample of origin, sequenced in a study of blood T cells in healthy people across ages. Combining a sample-barcoded 5' primer with a J-beta primer mix, a second PCR ran for about 7 to 11 cycles. TCRdb reprocessed the 5' RACE reads with MiXCR, giving one entry per CDR3 protein. The repertoire holds 600,000 to 1,000,000 distinct CDR3 sequences, with around a quarter as singletons. This same sample was also part of a study on T cells of mothers and their children.

The sample consisted of blood. All receptors derive from a boy younger than 18 in good health.

The chain couples TRBV4-1 to TRBJ1-1, with 11 positions matching TRBD1. Looked up from germline, CDR1 is MGHRA and CDR2 is YSYEKL. The CDR3 runs 16 residues. The V gene end was trimmed by 0 bases and the J gene end by 4 bases; junction bases not matched to a gene: 4. As DNA, the CDR3 is TGCGCCAGCAGCCAAGATCGAGGGACAGGGGGCACTGAAGCTTTCTTT. Protein sequence: CASSQDRGTGGTEAFF.

A few counts support this clonotype. V gene TRBV5-1 combines with J gene TRBJ2-7; D could derive from TRBD1 or TRBD2 (5 bases each). V was shortened by 3 bases and J by 2 bases, with 12 bases between the two germline ends. This CDR3 spans 14 amino acids. CDR1 is SGHRS and CDR2 is YFSETQ in the germline V gene. CDR3 region: CASSSYSGPYEQYF. Written as DNA, the CDR3 is TGCGCCAGCAGCTCGTACTCGGGGCCCTACGAGCAGTACTTC. Based on the CDR3 plus reference TRBV5-1 and TRBJ2-7, the full variable domain is KAGVTQTPRYLIKTRGQQVTLSCSPISGHRSVSWYQQTPGQGLQFLFEYFSETQRNKGNFPGRFSGRQFSNSRSEMNVSTLELGDSALYLCASSSYSGPYEQYFGPGTRLTVT.

The V gene is TRBV28, the J gene TRBJ2-7, with D hard to call. Germline V gene data show CDR1 as MDHEN and CDR2 as SYDVKM. This CDR3 region has 15 residues. Trimming cost V 5 bases and J 2 bases, with 16 bases left between them. The CDR3 region has the DNA TGTGCCAGCAGTCCCCAATGGAGTCTTACCTACGAGCAGTACTTC. It encodes CASSPQWSLTYEQYF.

This clonotype has only a few counts. This chain links TRBV20-1 with TRBJ1-2; a weak D match, TRBD1 (6 bases). V was trimmed by 6 bases and J by 3 bases, leaving 17 bases between them. Germline values: CDR1 DFQATT, CDR2 SNEGSKA (reference sequence). CDR3 size: 14 residues. CDR3 in DNA: TGCAGTGCGCCAACAGGGCCCCCCCACTATGGCTACACCTTC. Translating it yields CSAPTGPPHYGYTF.

This clonotype has only a few counts. CDR3 amino acids: CSAREGTSGGTGNEQFF. In DNA, the CDR3 is TGCAGTGCTAGAGAGGGGACTAGCGGGGGGACGGGTAATGAGCAGTTCTTC. The chain has TRBV20-1 and TRBJ2-5; 15 nucleotides agree with TRBD2. The end of the DNA is better explained by TRBJ2-1, so the J call may be wrong. Germline values: CDR1 DFQATT, CDR2 SNEGSKA (reference sequence). This CDR3 has 17 amino acids.

This clonotype was observed a handful of times. The chain recombines TRBV20-1 with TRBJ2-3, with TRBD2 as a possible D gene (6 bases). Germline CDR1 DFQATT, CDR2 SNEGSKA (reference sequence). V was trimmed by 5 bases and J by 0 bases, leaving 12 bases between them. This CDR3 contains 14 residues. The CDR3 reads CSALAGTSTDTQYF. CDR3 in DNA: TGCAGTGCTCTGGCGGGGACTAGCACAGATACGCAGTATTTT.

This sequence joins TRBV7-2 and TRBJ1-1, with a weak D call TRBD1 (6 bases). The germline V gene has CDR1 SGHTA and CDR2 FQGNSA. The CDR3 covers 14 residues. The ends were cut back, 1 base at V and 6 bases at J, with 12 bases in the middle. In DNA form, the CDR3 reads TGTGCCAGCAGCTTAGAGGGGACAACGGCTGAAGCTTTCTTT. It is translated as CASSLEGTTAEAFF.

This rearrangement joins TRBV7-2 to TRBJ2-1; perhaps TRBD1 as D (5 bases). The CDR3 sequence is 14 residues long. Trimming took off 2 bases at V and 10 bases at J, with 15 bases between the two ends. Germline-derived CDR1 and CDR2 are SGHTA and FQGNSA. Here the CDR3 DNA reads TGTGCCAGCAGCTTACAGGGCGCCCCAGGGGAGCAGTTCTTC. This translates into CASSLQGAPGEQFF.